This T cell receptor beta chain was captured by sequencing in a study of cytomegalovirus exposure and HLA in healthy donors. The V gene's germline CDR1 is MNHEY and CDR2 SMNVEV (reference sequence). The ends were cut back, 7 bases at V and 4 bases at J, with 14 bases in the middle. The CDR3 has 14 residues. The PCR contained 60 Vbeta and 13 Jbeta primers. Only in-frame clones appear in the TCRdb table, and some are missing; sequencing was by immunoSEQ multiplex PCR. The sample holds about 130,000 clones, 74% seen once. Material: PBMCs. This clonotype was sampled from a man younger than 35 in good health and CMV-seropositive. This chain uses TRBV27 with TRBJ2-1; possible D gene TRBD2, 6 bases. In DNA, the CDR3 is TGTGCCAGCAAACTTGGCGGGGCTTACAATGAGCAGTTCTTC. It yields the protein CASKLGGAYNEQFF.